This T cell receptor (beta chain) comes out of a study of CD8+ T cells in alopecia areata. The wider study: The study gave treated patients oral tofacitinib at 5 to 10 mg twice daily. A 6-month off-drug phase came after tofacitinib, which had lasted 6 to 18 months. Overall study results and limits: Affected lesional scalp, above all in alopecia totalis/universalis, was more clonal than normal scalp.

As part of sample collection, lesional scalp punch biopsies and peripheral blood were taken from alopecia areata patients. This clone was counted a few times. Its target is not known. TCR sequencing used cDNA made by reverse transcription of extracted RNA. Libraries were prepared by immunoSEQ multiplex PCR; TCRdb keeps only in-frame clonotypes and omits some of them. Here the sample spans 100,000 to 150,000 clones, about 47% being singletons. This specimen consisted of CD8+ T cells sorted from blood, obtained at week 0. The clonotype comes from a human donor with alopecia areata.

The CDR3 spells CASSSLGAGNTIYF. In DNA form, the CDR3 reads TGTGCCAGCAGTTCCCTCGGGGCTGGAAACACCATATATTTT. The V gene is TRBV27, the J gene TRBJ1-3; D unresolved. The CDR3 runs to 14 residues. CDR1 is MNHEY and CDR2 is SMNVEV in the germline V gene (reference sequence). The V end lost 4 bases, the J end lost 2 bases, and 9 bases lay between the germline ends.